A single sample is the source of the 13 T cell receptor beta chains below, sequenced in a study of cytomegalovirus exposure and HLA in healthy donors. The study ran its PCR with 60 Vbeta and 13 Jbeta primers. The data were produced by immunoSEQ multiplex PCR, yet TCRdb's version contains in-frame clones alone and is incomplete. The table includes more than 150,000 clones, 81% detected once. Source material: PBMCs. These receptors originate from a woman younger than 30 in good health and CMV-seropositive.

The rearrangement links TRBV4-1 to TRBJ2-1, with TRBD2 matching 9 bases. Germline CDR1 is MGHRA and CDR2 is YSYEKL. This CDR3 has 16 residues. Germline trimming cut 6 bases from V and 0 bases from J; bases unmatched to any gene: 6. The DNA of the CDR3 is TGCGCCAGCAGGACGAGCGGGGGGAGCTCCTACAATGAGCAGTTCTTC. This translates into CASRTSGGSSYNEQFF.

The V and J genes are TRBV29-1 and TRBJ1-2; 8 nucleotides line up with TRBD1. This CDR3 is built from 13 residues. Germline trimming cut 2 bases from V and 7 bases from J; bases unmatched to any gene: 6. From germline, CDR1 is SQVTM and CDR2 ANQGSEA. Here the CDR3 DNA reads TGCAGCGTTGAACAGGGGGCGATGGGTGGCTACACCTTC. Translation: CSVEQGAMGGYTF. Complete variable domain (other parts from reference TRBV29-1 and TRBJ1-2): SAVISQKPSRDICQRGTSLTIQCQVDSQVTMMFWYRQQPGQSLTLIATANQGSEATYESGFVIDKFPISRPNLTFSTLTVSNMSPEDSSIYLCSVEQGAMGGYTFGSGTRLTVV.

The chain employs TRBV15 and TRBJ2-1; TRBD2 matches at 16 bases. The junction had 6 bases not matched to a gene; V was cut back by 0 bases and J by 4 bases. Germline CDR1 LNHNV, CDR2 YYDKDF (reference sequence). The length of the CDR3 is 19 residues. CDR3 protein: CATSRDRGLAGGMYNEQFF. The DNA for the CDR3 is TGTGCCACCAGCAGAGATCGGGGACTAGCGGGGGGGATGTACAATGAGCAGTTCTTC.

The V call is TRBV4-3, the J call TRBJ2-3, with a possible D match to TRBD2 (7 bases). V shed 0 bases and J shed 6 bases, with 16 bases lying between them. The CDR3 runs 16 residues. Germline values: CDR1 LGHNA, CDR2 YSLEER. The DNA of the CDR3 is TGCGCCAGCAGCCAAGATAGGGGGGGTGGTGTTGATACGCAGTATTTT. As protein: CASSQDRGGGVDTQYF.

The rearrangement links TRBV5-6 to TRBJ1-2, with no clear D. This CDR3 has 13 residues. With 4 bases removed from V and 8 bases from J, the gap between germline ends came to 15 bases. Per germline, CDR1 SGHDT and CDR2 YYEEEE. CDR3 in DNA: TGTGCCAGCAGCCTGGACCCTTCGGAGGGCTACACCTTC. Its protein is CASSLDPSEGYTF.

The genes are TRBV5-1 and TRBJ1-3; 9 bases align to TRBD1. CDR3 length: 16 residues. Germline-derived CDR1 and CDR2 are SGHRS and YFSETQ. The V segment lost 0 bases and the J segment 2 bases; nucleotides outside the gene matches: 3. In nucleotides, the CDR3 is TGCGCCAGCAGCTTGGGGAGACAGGGGGCTGGAAACACCATATATTTT. As protein: CASSLGRQGAGNTIYF.

This chain links TRBV27 with TRBJ2-7; D not resolved. There are 17 residues in the CDR3. Trimming took off 5 bases at V and 0 bases at J, with 20 bases between the two ends. Germline loops: CDR1 MNHEY, CDR2 SMNVEV (reference sequence). In DNA form, the CDR3 reads TGTGCCAGCAGTCCCGGCGGCACCGATCCAAGCTCCTACGAGCAGTACTTC. Its protein product is CASSPGGTDPSSYEQYF.

The V and J genes are TRBV7-9 and TRBJ1-4; D call uncertain. This CDR3 comprises 17 residues. Germline V lookup: CDR1 SEHNR, CDR2 FQNEAQ (reference sequence). V was trimmed by 3 bases and J by 6 bases, leaving 20 bases between them. CDR3 sequence reads: CASSLGVERAGDEKLFF. The CDR3 DNA is TGTGCCAGCAGCTTGGGAGTCGAAAGGGCCGGAGATGAAAAACTGTTTTTT.

The V gene is TRBV6-1, the J gene TRBJ2-4; 9 bases fit TRBD2. The CDR3 totals 14 residues. The junction had 5 bases not matched to a gene; V was cut back by 4 bases and J by 7 bases. Germline V gene sequence: CDR1 MNHNS, CDR2 SASEGT. This CDR3 is CASSGTSAGNIQYF. CDR3 in DNA: TGTGCCAGCAGTGGGACTAGCGCGGGGAACATTCAGTACTTC.

The J gene is TRBJ1-5, the V gene TRBV30, with D possibly TRBD1 on 5 matching bases. CDR1 and CDR2 (germline): GTSNPN, SVGIG (reference sequence). This CDR3 is 15 amino acids long. Trimming took 1 base from V and 2 from J, leaving 12 bases between them. The CDR3 DNA sequence: TGTGCCTGGAGTGACCTAGGGACTGGCAATCAGCCCCAGCATTTT. This gives the protein CAWSDLGTGNQPQHF.

A note on this clone: Other nucleotide sequences in the sample specify the same CDR3. The chain couples TRBV18 to TRBJ1-6; TRBD1 is a possible D gene (6 bases). The V and J ends lost 2 bases and 3 bases respectively, with 8 bases between them. Per the germline V gene, CDR1 is KGHSH and CDR2 is LQKENI. The length of the CDR3 is 15 residues. The CDR3 sequence: CASSPGQNYNSPLHF. The CDR3 bases are TGTGCCAGCTCACCAGGACAGAACTATAATTCACCCCTCCACTTT. Complete variable domain (other parts from reference TRBV18 and TRBJ1-6): NAGVMQNPRHLVRRRGQEARLRCSPMKGHSHVYWYRQLPEEGLKFMVYLQKENIIDESGMPKERFSAEFPKEGPSILRIQQVVRGDSAAYFCASSPGQNYNSPLHFGNGTRLTVT.

The CDR3: CSAIIQETQYF. CDR3 sequence (DNA): TGCAGTGCTATAATCCAAGAGACCCAGTACTTC. The rearrangement uses TRBV20-1 and TRBJ2-5, with no clear D. The CDR3 totals 11 residues. Germline values: CDR1 DFQATT, CDR2 SNEGSKA (reference sequence). The germline V and J ends were trimmed by 4 bases and 1 base, with 4 bases remaining between them.

The rearrangement links TRBV4-3 to TRBJ2-3; D uncertain. Germline V gene lookup returns CDR1 LGHNA and CDR2 YSLEER. The germline V and J ends were trimmed by 0 bases and 5 bases, with 9 bases remaining between them. The CDR3 covers 14 residues. CDR3 DNA: TGCGCCAGCAGCCAAGAGCGTTCGGTAGATACGCAGTATTTT. Translation gives CASSQERSVDTQYF.